A selection of T cell receptor beta chains follows, all from one sample in a study of CD8+CD57+ T cells in acquired aplastic anemia. A single record per CDR3 protein comes from TCRdb applying MiXCR to the reads. The table shows a few hundred thousand distinct CDR3 sequences, with 55% to 75% occurring only once. What was sequenced was sorted CD4+, CD8+, or CD8+CD57+ T cells (not recorded which) from PBMCs. The receptors were gathered from a human donor in good health, serving as a control. The CDR3 runs from the conserved cysteine through the conserved F or W.

V	J	CDR3
TRBV7-8	TRBJ1-1	CASSPGTGHSNQPLF
TRBV7-6	TRBJ1-5	CASSPRDQTQHF
TRBV20-1	TRBJ2-7	CSASAGAGANYEQYF
TRBV25-1	TRBJ1-2	CASSDTGSYGYTF
TRBV11-3	TRBJ2-7	CASSLRRQSSYEQYF
TRBV10-3	TRBJ2-1	CAIRTGLLYGQTF
TRBV7-4	TRBJ1-1	CASSRLGAEAFF
TRBV5-1	TRBJ1-2	CASSPGDSRANYGYTF
TRBV10-1	TRBJ2-3	CASSRGGWNAQYF
TRBV20-1	TRBJ1-1	CSARAQGGDTEAFF
TRBV2	TRBJ1-1	CASRNRALGTEAFF
TRBV19	TRBJ1-5	CASSIIWNQPQHF
TRBV5-6	TRBJ1-6	CASSRLVQYNSPLHF
TRBV6-5	TRBJ2-1	CASSYGDLGDNEQFF
TRBV20-1	TRBJ1-5	CSASMGADPPQHF
TRBV6-2/TRBV6-3	TRBJ1-6	CASSYAGGVFVALHF
TRBV7-2	TRBJ2-7	CASSFRAGGTDEQYF
TRBV5-1	TRBJ2-7	CASSSGSFGNEQYF
TRBV7-3	TRBJ1-1	CASSLSRDEGEAFF
TRBV5-8	TRBJ1-2	CASNPQGAGGYTF
TRBV24-1	TRBJ1-5	CATSDPKSYRGLFQPQHF
TRBV4-2	TRBJ2-7	CASSLDREPYEQYF
TRBV15	TRBJ2-1	CATSRDVGLAGGPYNEQFF
TRBV11-2	TRBJ2-3	CASSMSHLTSTDTQYF
TRBV2	TRBJ1-6	CASRGTGGEKLLLDF
TRBV4-1	TRBJ1-1	CASTFTGAGLGTEAFF
TRBV5-1	TRBJ1-2	CASRLTFVYGYTF
TRBV29-1	TRBJ1-2	CSVAGQGSNYGYTF
TRBV7-9	TRBJ1-2	CASSLAAGQNGCPF
TRBV20-1	TRBJ2-7	CSARSNPNYEQYF
TRBV6-2/TRBV6-3	TRBJ2-7	CASTSPRDRGLSYEQYF
TRBV5-1	TRBJ2-5	CASSLDGGGAQETQYF
TRBV4-3	TRBJ2-5	CASIRLLARETQYF
TRBV7-2	TRBJ2-1	CASSYSGRLNEQFF
TRBV5-1	TRBJ1-1	CASSLGQEGIEAFF
TRBV13	TRBJ2-2	CASSSQRGAAGELFF
TRBV7-2	TRBJ1-5	CASTSQGGDKPQHF
TRBV6-5	TRBJ2-1	CASSYSSQFNEQFF
TRBV24-1	TRBJ2-2	CATSSHREGNTGELFF
TRBV10-3	TRBJ2-1	CAIRSSGGGDAKQFF
TRBV7-2	TRBJ1-1	CASSGRQGACYTFF
TRBV7-8	TRBJ2-7	CASNRGEGRDILTYF
TRBV7-8	TRBJ2-3	CASSLALGTGGNLETDTQYF
TRBV7-8	TRBJ2-2	CASSAGGDPETGELFF
TRBV6-1	TRBJ1-2	CASTQGAAHGYTF
TRBV6-2/TRBV6-3	TRBJ2-7	CASGAGTGAEQYF